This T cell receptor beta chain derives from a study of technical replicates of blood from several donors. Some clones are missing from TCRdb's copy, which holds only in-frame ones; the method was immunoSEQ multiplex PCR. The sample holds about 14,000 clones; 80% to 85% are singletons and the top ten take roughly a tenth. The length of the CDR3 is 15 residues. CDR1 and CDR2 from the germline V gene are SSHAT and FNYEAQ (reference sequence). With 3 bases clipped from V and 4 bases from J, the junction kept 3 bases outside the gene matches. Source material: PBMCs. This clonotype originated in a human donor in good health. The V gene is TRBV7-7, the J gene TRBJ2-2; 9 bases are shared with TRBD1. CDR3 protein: CASSFGTGTTGELFF. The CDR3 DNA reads TGTGCCAGCAGCTTCGGGACAGGGACCACCGGGGAGCTGTTTTTT.